The T cell receptor beta chain under discussion was sequenced for a study of shared clonotypes between healthy human individuals (TCRdb year 2020). Regarding the study in general: Three men and a couple of women, aged 18 to 49 years, made up the cohort. Each donor's leukapheresis produced roughly between roughly 0.85 and 10 billion PBMCs. To increase sequencing depth and limit assay-specific biases, TCR repertoire library preparation and sequencing were carried out by different laboratories using diverse techniques. Per donor, three plates each were used for CD4 naive and CD4 memory, two for CD8 naive, and one for CD8 memory. Blood TCR repertoires of roughly five healthy adults were deeply sequenced to estimate repertoire size and the extent of clonotype sharing between individuals. Points the paper makes about the study in general: Because the study included only a small number of donors, the genetic and exposure-history diversity represented was limited. Incomplete sequencing was indicated by rarefaction of sorted-subset datasets, despite the large sequencing depth. Based on pairwise subsampling, the degree of clonotype sharing among donors was expected to be affected by sequencing depth. Compared with non-shared clonotypes, clonotypes shared by all four sorted-subset donors had higher generation probabilities. Sampling was restricted to blood, and TCR repertoires in tissues likely differ from the TCR repertoires found in blood. Naive subsets generally had larger estimated clonotype richness than memory subsets did. About 5% of naive CD4, around 4% of naive CD8, approximately 2.2% of memory CD4, and over 0.35% of memory CD8 clonotypes were shared across a few donors.

With regard to this clone: The antigen it binds to is not known. No base quality values were provided; no much bigger clone lies one nucleotide off.

CD8 naive samples were CD45RO-negative cells positively selected for CCR7, giving a CD45RA+CCR7+ population that excluded TemRA cells. Healthy HIV-negative adults with no recently reported acute infections or vaccinations were included as donors. Every donor was a Caucasian adult residing in Nashville, Tennessee, USA. Blood was collected by leukapheresis, and PBMCs were isolated by Ficoll-Histopaque density gradient centrifugation and then cryopreserved in liquid nitrogen vapor phase. Analytical flow cytometry was used to check the purity and quantity of every magnetically sorted T cell population. From each sorted fraction, genomic DNA was isolated and quantified by UV absorbance on a Nanodrop 2000c. TCR CDR3 regions were amplified from genomic DNA by multiplex PCR using the deep immunoSEQ assay. Extracted genomic DNA from each cell subset was spread evenly across all wells of several immunoSEQ 96-well plates, with each plate serving as a replicate. For sorted subsets, each replicate PCR was loaded with approximately 0.2 ug genomic DNA, equivalent to about 30,000 T cell genomes. Purified libraries were quantified with a Qubit 3.0 fluorometer, sized on a Bioanalyzer 2100, and re-quantified with the KAPA Library Quantification kit. Every immunoSEQ 96-well plate was sequenced on a dedicated single-read 150-cycle Illumina NextSeq 550 flow cell. The authors' pipeline ran thus. The immunoSEQ output contained only junctional sequences without quality scores, so filtering could not match that applied to full-length reads. To assign V/J genes and CDR3, sequences were annotated against IMGT germline references using PyIR, a Python wrapper for IgBLAST v1.9. Any read was removed if the V/J assignment was weak (E-value above 1e-6), the CDR3 was missing, or the read contained stop codons, out-of-frame junctions, or ambiguous translated residues. A V3J clonotype was defined by an identical inferred V gene, J gene, and CDR3 amino acid sequence. The percentage overlap between two repertoires was calculated by dividing the number of shared unique clonotypes by the size of the smaller repertoire. Repertoire richness was assessed with RTK rarefaction, the Chao1 estimator, and Recon v2.1 estimates of unobserved clonotypes. Generation probabilities for all TCRbeta clonotypes obtained by the gDNA method from several donors were computed using OLGA. TCRdb obtained this table from immuneACCESS and retained in-frame rearrangements with V and J assigned. These tables miss some clones; where compared with another copy, unresolved V genes account for less than half of the shortfall, and the remainder is unexplained. That table furnishes V, J and clone size, whereas the DNA furnished D and trimming. This sample has hundreds of thousands of clones in its table, and about 92% of those were observed once. The ten largest clones capture roughly 22% of the sample.

V was cut back by 0 bases and J by 0 bases, leaving a gap of 7 bases between them. The CDR1 and CDR2 encoded by the germline V gene are SGHTA and FQGTGA. The CDR3 spans 15 residues, from the cysteine through the phenylalanine. CDR3 DNA is the only sequence kept; it has 45 bases, read in frame from the first base. The receptor chain draws on TRBV7-3 and TRBJ2-3; no D gene is confidently identified. Material: naive CD8+ T cells sorted from blood. The meaning of the sample's cell subset or site label: CD45RA+CCR7+. This clonotype originated in a man aged 25 to 40 in good health. The sequenced DNA is TGTGCCAGCAGCTTAACGGGCGTCAGCACAGATACGCAGTATTTT. This yields the protein CASSLTGVSTDTQYF.